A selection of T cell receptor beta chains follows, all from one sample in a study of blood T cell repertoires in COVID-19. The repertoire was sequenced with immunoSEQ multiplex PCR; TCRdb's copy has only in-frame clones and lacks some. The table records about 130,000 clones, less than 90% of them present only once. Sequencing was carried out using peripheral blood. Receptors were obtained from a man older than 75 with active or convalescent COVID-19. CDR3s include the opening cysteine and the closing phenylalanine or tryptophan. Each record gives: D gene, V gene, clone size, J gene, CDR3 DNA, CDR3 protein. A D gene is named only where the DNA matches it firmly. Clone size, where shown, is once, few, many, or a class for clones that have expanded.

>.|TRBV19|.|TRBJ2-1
TGTGCCAGTACCCCTCGCGGGTCCTACAATGAGCAGTTCTTC
CASTPRGSYNEQFF
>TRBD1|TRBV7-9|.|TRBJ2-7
TGTGCCAGCAGCTTAATTGGGACAGGGCCCCCCTACGAGCAGTACTTC
CASSLIGTGPPYEQYF
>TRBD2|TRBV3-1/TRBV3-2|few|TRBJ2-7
TGTGCCAGCAGCCAAGATGTAGCTAGCGGAGCCTACGAGCAGTACTTC
CASSQDVASGAYEQYF
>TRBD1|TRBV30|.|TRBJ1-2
TGTGCCTGGAGAGGACAGGGTCCTAACTATGGCTACACCTTC
CAWRGQGPNYGYTF
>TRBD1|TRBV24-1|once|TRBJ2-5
TGTGCCACCAGTGATGCCGGGACAGGTTATTCGGAGACCCAGTACTTC
CATSDAGTGYSETQYF
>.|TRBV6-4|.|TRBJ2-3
TGTGCCAGCAGTGACCGTATAACTTGTGGGGGGGGCGTCACAGATACGCAGTATTTT
CASSDRITCGGGVTDTQYF
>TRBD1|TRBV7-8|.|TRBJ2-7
TGTGCCAGCAGCTTAGGTATCGGGACAGGGGATTCCTACGAGCAGTACTTC
CASSLGIGTGDSYEQYF
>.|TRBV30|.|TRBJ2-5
TGTGCCTGGAGTGTATCCGGGGTCGGAGAGACCCAGTACTTC
CAWSVSGVGETQYF
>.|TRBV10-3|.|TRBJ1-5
TGTGCCATCAGCGACCTTGCAGCGGGGACACGCAATCAGCCCCAGCATTTT
CAISDLAAGTRNQPQHF
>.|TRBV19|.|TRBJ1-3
TGTGCCAGTAGTATTGTGACAGCGTCTGGAAACACCATATATTTT
CASSIVTASGNTIYF
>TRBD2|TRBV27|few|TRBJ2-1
TGTGCCAGCAGTGCACGGACCGGGACTAGCGGGATCTATGAGCAGTTCTTC
CASSARTGTSGIYEQFF
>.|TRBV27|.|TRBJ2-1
TGTGCCAGCAGTTTGATGCTAGGTGAGCAGTTCTTC
CASSLMLGEQFF
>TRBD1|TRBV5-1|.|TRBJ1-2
TGCGCCAGCAGTTCGGACAGGGACTACACCTTC
CASSSDRDYTF
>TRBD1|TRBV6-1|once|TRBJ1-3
TGTGCCAGCAGTTTTGAGGGGGCATCTGGAAACACCATATATTTT
CASSFEGASGNTIYF
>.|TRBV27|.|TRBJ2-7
TGTGCCACTTCGAGATCGGGAGTCGTCGAGCAGTACTTC
CATSRSGVVEQYF
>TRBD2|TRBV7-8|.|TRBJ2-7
TGTGCCAGCAGCTTAGTGACTAGCGGGGCCTCCTACGAGCAGTACTTC
CASSLVTSGASYEQYF
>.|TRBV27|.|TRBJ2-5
TGTGCCAGCAGTTTAGGGAGACAAGAGACCCAGTACTTC
CASSLGRQETQYF
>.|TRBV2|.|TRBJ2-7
TGTGCCAGCAGTGTCCGGTCAGGGGTCCCCTACGAGCAGTACTTC
CASSVRSGVPYEQYF
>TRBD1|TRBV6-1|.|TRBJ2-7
TGTGCCAGCAGTGAAAGGGGACAGGAGATGTACGAGCAGTACTTC
CASSERGQEMYEQYF
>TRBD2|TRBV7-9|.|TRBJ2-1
TGTGCCAGCAGCCCAAAACTAGCGGACAGCTCCTACAATGAGCAGTTCTTC
CASSPKLADSSYNEQFF
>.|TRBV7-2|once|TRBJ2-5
TGTGCCAGCAGCTTTCGTCCCCTCGGGGGGCGGGAGACCCAGTACTTC
CASSFRPLGGRETQYF
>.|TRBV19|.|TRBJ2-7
TGTGCCAGTAGTATAGTACCTAGCGCGGATTACGAGCAGTACTTC
CASSIVPSADYEQYF
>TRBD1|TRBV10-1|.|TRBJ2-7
TGCGCCAGCGGCACCGGGACAGGGGACAAAAACACCCTCTACGAGCAGTACTTC
CASGTGTGDKNTLYEQYF
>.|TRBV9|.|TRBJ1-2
TGTGCCAGCAGCGTAGAGCCAGGGTCCACCTATGGCTACACCTTC
CASSVEPGSTYGYTF
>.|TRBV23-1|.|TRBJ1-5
TGCGCCAGCAGGGACAGCTATAGCAATCAGCCCCAGCATTTT
CASRDSYSNQPQHF
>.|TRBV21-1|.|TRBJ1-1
TGTGCCAGCAGCAAAGAGGGACAGGAAAACACTGAAGCTTTCTTT
CASSKEGQENTEAFF
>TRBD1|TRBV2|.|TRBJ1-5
TGTGCCAGTAAGCCTGGGTGGACAGGGGGCAGCAATCAGCCCCAGCATTTT
CASKPGWTGGSNQPQHF
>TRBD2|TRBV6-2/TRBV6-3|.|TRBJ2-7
TGTGCCAGCAGCACTAGCGGGATATACGAGCAGTACTTC
CASSTSGIYEQYF